This T cell receptor (beta chain) was obtained from a study of spatial heterogeneity in lung cancer. Study in general: Raw reads showed each unique TCR and UMI combination turning up more than ten times on average.

TCR cDNA molecules each had a unique molecular identifier. One entry per CDR3 protein results from TCRdb running MiXCR on the 5' RACE reads. The repertoire includes 60,000 to 90,000 distinct CDR3 sequences, 7.5% to 9.5% of them detected once, and roughly 7% sits in the top ten. Time point of the sample: sample taken at primary tumor resection. Samples came from 72 TRACERx patients with untreated early-stage lung cancer. The authors sequenced whole RNA from tumor, nontumor lung or frozen PBMC without sorting. V shed 0 bases, J shed 9 bases, and the junction held 3 bases outside the gene matches. CDR1 and CDR2 (germline): MGHRA, YSYEKL. This CDR3 is built from 16 residues.

The sample here was PBMCs, taken at surgery. The receptor comes from a male donor with early-stage non-small cell lung cancer. The rearrangement uses TRBV4-1 and TRBJ2-3, with 16 bases aligning to TRBD2. Here the CDR3 DNA reads TGCGCCAGCAGCCAAGAGTGGGGACTAGCGGGAGGGACGCAGTATTTT. Translated, it gives CASSQEWGLAGGTQYF.